The 12 T cell receptor beta chains below were found in one sample sequenced in a study of tumor and adjacent non-tumor tissue in lung cancer. The library came from three nested PCR rounds adapted from ARM-PCR protocols. MiXCR, applied by TCRdb to the multiplex PCR reads, yields one record per CDR3 protein. The table has 60,000 to 85,000 distinct CDR3 sequences, roughly 72% seen once. The template was RNA from unsorted bulk tissue. Material: lung tumor tissue. Every receptor here comes from a man aged 55 to 70 with non-small cell lung cancer.

In its sample, this clonotype was seen a few times. The CDR3 sequence is CASSPQLIHGGYTF. In DNA, the CDR3 is TGTGCCAGCTCACCACAGTTGATTCACGGGGGCTACACCTTC. This chain connects TRBV18 to TRBJ1-2; D is unresolved. V was shortened by 1 base and J by 8 bases, with 14 bases between the two germline ends. This CDR3 has 14 residues. Germline-derived CDR1 and CDR2 are KGHSH and LQKENI.

Regarding this clonotype: Mismatch with germline at one junction end may stem from a read error. As DNA, the CDR3 is TGCACCGTTGAGACCCCTCGGAAGGGAGCTTTCTTT. The encoded protein is CTVETPRKGAFF. The chain combines TRBV29-1 with TRBJ1-1; D is undetermined. This CDR3 is built from 12 residues. The germline V gene encodes CDR1 SQVTM and CDR2 ANQGSEA.

This rearrangement joins TRBV6-5 to TRBJ2-7; D possibly matches TRBD1 or TRBD2 (5 bases each). Germline CDR1 reads MNHEY; CDR2 reads SVGAGI. This CDR3 is 15 amino acids long. The CDR3: CTGSYGSGPPVEQYF. In DNA, the CDR3 is TGTACCGGCAGTTATGGGTCGGGACCTCCCGTAGAGCAGTACTTC.

Note on this clonotype: A clone one base away is much larger, so this may be a read error. The V gene is TRBV5-5, the J gene TRBJ1-1; 9 bases align to TRBD1. Losses at the gene ends were 5 bases for V and 7 bases for J; bases not matched to a gene: 6. Germline V gene sequence: CDR1 SGHKS, CDR2 YYEKEE (reference sequence). The CDR3 loop spans 13 amino acids. The chain's CDR3 is CASRVDRGFEAFF. For the CDR3, the DNA is TGTGCCAGCAGAGTGGACAGGGGATTTGAAGCTTTCTTT.

The chain uses TRBV20-1 and TRBJ2-2; maybe TRBD2 (6 bases). The V gene's germline CDR1 is DFQATT and CDR2 SNEGSKA (reference sequence). The CDR3 totals 16 residues. The V end was cut by 4 bases, the J end by 7 bases, with 22 bases between. CDR3: CSATLAGRPENGELFF. DNA for the CDR3: TGCAGTGCTACTTTGGCGGGAAGGCCGGAGAACGGGGAGCTGTTTTTT.

This clonotype occurred many times. This chain links TRBV28 with TRBJ2-3, with 8 bases identical to TRBD1. CDR1 MDHEN and CDR2 SYDVKM come from the germline V gene. J lost 4 bases, V lost 6 bases, and 12 bases had no gene match. This CDR3 contains 16 residues. CDR3 amino acids: CASREQGVWFSDTQYF. CDR3 nucleotides: TGTGCCAGCAGGGAACAGGGGGTCTGGTTCTCAGATACGCAGTATTTT.

As regards this clonotype: Possible read error: a much larger clone is one base away. The chain couples TRBV20-1 to TRBJ2-7; the match to TRBD2 covers 7 bases. V lost 6 bases and J lost 3; bases outside the gene matches: 14. Germline CDR1 and CDR2: DFQATT and SNEGSKA (reference sequence). This CDR3 has 15 amino acids. CDR3 DNA: TGCAGTGCAATGGGACTAACGGGAGCCTTCTACGAGCAGTACTTC. Protein product: CSAMGLTGAFYEQYF.

As to this clonotype: The CDR3 does not end in the conserved phenylalanine or tryptophan, so this is likely a read error. This chain connects TRBV12-3 or TRBV12-4 to TRBJ1-2; D remains ambiguous. V lost 3 bases and J 4 bases, leaving 9 bases between the germline ends. The CDR3 is made up of 13 amino acids. The CDR3 reads CASSFGNGYGYTI. CDR3 sequence (DNA): TGTGCCAGCAGTTTTGGGAATGGCTATGGCTACACCATC.

The chain uses TRBV29-1 and TRBJ2-2; the D is unclear. This CDR3 contains 12 residues. Germline-derived CDR1 and CDR2 are SQVTM and ANQGSEA. Trimming left V 8 bases short and J 7 bases short, with 14 bases between. CDR3 loop: CSRRLSGGELFF. Here the CDR3 DNA reads TGCAGCAGGAGATTGAGTGGCGGGGAGCTGTTTTTT.

A note on this clonotype: A much larger clonotype is one base distant, so this may be a read error. CDR3 sequence: CASSLWRTGGEQYF. Written as DNA, the CDR3 is TGTGCCAGCAGCCTTTGGAGGACAGGGGGGGAGCAGTACTTC. V gene TRBV7-8 combines with J gene TRBJ2-7; the match to TRBD1 covers 10 bases. Germline trimming cut 5 bases from V and 7 bases from J; bases unmatched to any gene: 8. Germline V gene sequence: CDR1 SGHVS, CDR2 FQNEAQ. The CDR3 spans 14 residues. Filled out from reference TRBV7-8 and TRBJ2-7, the complete variable domain reads GAGVSQSPRYKVAKRGQDVALRCDPISGHVSLFWYQQALGQGPEFLTYFQNEAQLDKSGLPSDRFFAERPEGSVSTLKIQRTQQEDSAVYLCASSLWRTGGEQYFGPGTRLTVT.

The chain is built from TRBV6-1 and TRBJ2-3; D might be TRBD1 or TRBD2, each matching 5 bases. V lost 6 bases, J lost 13 bases, and 26 bases lay in between. CDR3 size: 15 residues. CDR1 is MNHNS, CDR2 SASEGT, per germline. CDR3 in amino acids: CASRIQAGSTDMKYF. In nucleotides, the CDR3 is TGTGCCAGCAGGATACAGGCAGGGAGCACAGATATGAAGTATTTT.

Concerning this clonotype itself: A junction boundary mismatches the germline segment, possibly from a read error. V and J are TRBV20-1 and TRBJ2-1; 10 bases map to TRBD1. CDR3 size: 15 residues. Germline V lookup: CDR1 DFQATT, CDR2 SNEGSKA (reference sequence). CDR3 sequence: CSVNPGTGDYNELFF. In DNA, the CDR3 is TGCAGTGTGAACCCCGGGACAGGGGACTACAATGAGCTGTTCTTC.